The rows below give T cell receptor beta chains drawn from one sample of a study of cytomegalovirus exposure and HLA in healthy donors. Profiled with immunoSEQ multiplex PCR; TCRdb holds only in-frame clones, not every one. Among 220,000 or so clones, around 80% were seen once, and the ten largest hold over 13%. The sequencing sample was made of PBMCs. Source of these receptors: a woman between 25 and 40 years old in good health and CMV-seropositive. CDR3s include the opening cysteine and the closing phenylalanine or tryptophan. Each record gives: J gene, CDR3 length, D gene, clone size, V gene, CDR3 protein, CDR3 DNA. The D gene is left open where the match is weak. The size entry is marked missing in some rows and otherwise reads once, few, many or a size class.

j_gene: TRBJ2-2
len: 14
d_gene: NA
abundance: NA
v_gene: TRBV7-8
CDR3aa: CASSSDRNTGELFF
CDR3nt: TGTGCCAGCAGCTCCGACAGGAACACCGGGGAGCTGTTTTTT

j_gene: TRBJ2-7
len: 14
d_gene: TRBD1
abundance: NA
v_gene: TRBV5-4
CDR3aa: CASSLQGGIGEQYF
CDR3nt: TGTGCCAGCAGCTTACAGGGGGGCATAGGCGAGCAGTACTTC

j_gene: TRBJ2-1
len: 15
d_gene: TRBD2
abundance: NA
v_gene: TRBV30
CDR3aa: CAWSYRTSVYNEQFF
CDR3nt: TGTGCCTGGAGTTACCGGACTAGTGTCTACAATGAGCAGTTCTTC

j_gene: TRBJ2-1
len: 14
d_gene: TRBD2
abundance: NA
v_gene: TRBV10-3
CDR3aa: CAISLAGGPRPPFF
CDR3nt: TGTGCCATCAGCCTAGCGGGAGGGCCGCGCCCACCGTTCTTC

j_gene: TRBJ1-2
len: 14
d_gene: TRBD1
abundance: NA
v_gene: TRBV5-6
CDR3aa: CASNLRGQIRGYTF
CDR3nt: TGTGCCAGCAACCTTAGGGGACAGATCCGAGGCTACACCTTC

j_gene: TRBJ1-1
len: 13
d_gene: NA
abundance: NA
v_gene: TRBV15
CDR3aa: CATSSRPNTEAFF
CDR3nt: TGTGCCACCAGCAGCCGGCCGAACACTGAAGCTTTCTTT

j_gene: TRBJ2-2
len: 13
d_gene: NA
abundance: few
v_gene: TRBV11-3
CDR3aa: CASSWRNTGELFF
CDR3nt: TGTGCCAGCAGCTGGAGGAACACCGGGGAGCTGTTTTTT

j_gene: TRBJ1-2
len: 13
d_gene: NA
abundance: NA
v_gene: TRBV11-3
CDR3aa: CASSLTARYGYTF
CDR3nt: TGTGCCAGCAGCTTGACAGCCCGATATGGCTACACCTTC

j_gene: TRBJ1-1
len: 15
d_gene: NA
abundance: NA
v_gene: TRBV7-9
CDR3aa: CASSLRGGRNTEAFF
CDR3nt: TGTGCCAGCAGCTTAAGGGGGGGCCGGAACACTGAAGCTTTCTTT

j_gene: TRBJ2-1
len: 14
d_gene: NA
abundance: NA
v_gene: TRBV6-5
CDR3aa: CASSRTASSPKQFF
CDR3nt: TGTGCCAGCAGTCGGACGGCCAGTTCCCCAAAGCAGTTCTTC

j_gene: TRBJ2-7
len: 15
d_gene: NA
abundance: NA
v_gene: TRBV13
CDR3aa: CASSPSARGFYEQYF
CDR3nt: TGTGCCAGCAGTCCGTCCGCTCGAGGGTTCTACGAGCAGTACTTC

j_gene: TRBJ2-2
len: 17
d_gene: TRBD2
abundance: NA
v_gene: TRBV25-1
CDR3aa: CASVGTSGQRNTGELFF
CDR3nt: TGTGCCAGCGTCGGGACTAGCGGGCAAAGGAACACCGGGGAGCTGTTTTTT

j_gene: TRBJ1-4
len: 14
d_gene: NA
abundance: NA
v_gene: TRBV7-6
CDR3aa: CASSLAPADEKLFF
CDR3nt: TGTGCCAGCAGCTTAGCGCCGGCTGATGAAAAACTGTTTTTT

j_gene: TRBJ2-1
len: 15
d_gene: TRBD2
abundance: NA
v_gene: TRBV10-1
CDR3aa: CASSETSESYNEQFF
CDR3nt: TGCGCCAGCAGTGAGACTAGCGAGTCCTACAATGAGCAGTTCTTC

j_gene: TRBJ2-1
len: 17
d_gene: TRBD2
abundance: NA
v_gene: TRBV9
CDR3aa: CASSVGGSGRTYNEQFF
CDR3nt: TGTGCCAGCAGCGTAGGGGGTAGCGGGAGGACCTACAATGAGCAGTTCTTC

j_gene: TRBJ2-7
len: 12
d_gene: NA
abundance: NA
v_gene: TRBV11-2
CDR3aa: CASSATGYEQYF
CDR3nt: TGTGCCAGCAGCGCTACCGGGTACGAGCAGTACTTC

j_gene: TRBJ2-1
len: 11
d_gene: NA
abundance: NA
v_gene: TRBV30
CDR3aa: CAWSVGAEQFF
CDR3nt: TGTGCCTGGAGCGTCGGGGCTGAGCAGTTCTTC

j_gene: TRBJ2-7
len: 15
d_gene: TRBD2
abundance: NA
v_gene: TRBV30
CDR3aa: CAWRKPLLAYHEQYF
CDR3nt: TGTGCCTGGAGGAAGCCCCTACTAGCGTACCACGAGCAGTACTTC

j_gene: TRBJ1-2
len: 12
d_gene: NA
abundance: NA
v_gene: TRBV5-6
CDR3aa: CASSLLAYGYTF
CDR3nt: TGTGCCAGCAGCTTGCTCGCCTATGGCTACACCTTC

j_gene: TRBJ2-7
len: 14
d_gene: TRBD1
abundance: NA
v_gene: TRBV28
CDR3aa: CASSLFQHRGEQYF
CDR3nt: TGTGCCAGCAGTCTCTTCCAGCACAGGGGCGAGCAGTACTTC

j_gene: TRBJ2-1
len: 16
d_gene: NA
abundance: NA
v_gene: TRBV7-8
CDR3aa: CASTPTRLVAYNEQFF
CDR3nt: TGTGCCAGCACACCAACCAGGCTAGTGGCTTACAATGAGCAGTTCTTC

j_gene: TRBJ2-7
len: 15
d_gene: TRBD1
abundance: few
v_gene: TRBV6-1
CDR3aa: CASSEMSGQAYEQYF
CDR3nt: TGTGCCAGCAGTGAAATGTCGGGACAGGCCTACGAGCAGTACTTC

j_gene: TRBJ2-4
len: 15
d_gene: NA
abundance: many
v_gene: TRBV6-6
CDR3aa: CASSFRTGVANIQYF
CDR3nt: TGTGCCAGCAGTTTTAGGACGGGGGTTGCAAACATTCAGTACTTC

j_gene: TRBJ2-3
len: 11
d_gene: NA
abundance: NA
v_gene: TRBV11-3
CDR3aa: CASSRTDTQYF
CDR3nt: TGTGCCAGCAGCCGCACAGATACGCAGTATTTT

j_gene: TRBJ1-3
len: 18
d_gene: NA
abundance: NA
v_gene: TRBV7-8
CDR3aa: CASSLGLRRSDSGNTIYF
CDR3nt: TGTGCCAGCAGCTTGGGTCTCAGACGGAGTGACTCTGGAAACACCATATATTTT

j_gene: TRBJ2-7
len: 15
d_gene: NA
abundance: NA
v_gene: TRBV5-4
CDR3aa: CASSLGGVLANEQYF
CDR3nt: TGTGCCAGCAGCTTGGGGGGGGTTCTAGCGAACGAGCAGTACTTC

j_gene: TRBJ2-1
len: 18
d_gene: NA
abundance: NA
v_gene: TRBV27
CDR3aa: CASSPPYDWRAGYNEQFF
CDR3nt: TGTGCCAGCAGCCCACCTTATGATTGGAGGGCCGGCTACAATGAGCAGTTCTTC

j_gene: TRBJ2-7
len: 15
d_gene: TRBD1
abundance: NA
v_gene: TRBV7-2
CDR3aa: CASSTAGQGGYEQYF
CDR3nt: TGTGCCAGCAGCACCGCGGGACAGGGAGGGTACGAGCAGTACTTC

j_gene: TRBJ1-3
len: 15
d_gene: NA
abundance: once
v_gene: TRBV6-5
CDR3aa: CASSYDDGPGNTIYF
CDR3nt: TGTGCCAGCAGTTACGACGACGGCCCTGGAAACACCATATATTTT

j_gene: TRBJ2-1
len: 13
d_gene: NA
abundance: NA
v_gene: TRBV30
CDR3aa: CAWRAGAYNEQFF
CDR3nt: TGTGCCTGGAGGGCAGGGGCCTACAATGAGCAGTTCTTC

j_gene: TRBJ1-2
len: 16
d_gene: NA
abundance: once
v_gene: TRBV5-1
CDR3aa: CASSLSPGEANYGYTF
CDR3nt: TGCGCCAGCAGCTTGTCGCCAGGGGAAGCTAACTATGGCTACACCTTC

j_gene: TRBJ2-7
len: 15
d_gene: NA
abundance: NA
v_gene: TRBV23-1
CDR3aa: CASSHPLYGLGEQYF
CDR3nt: TGCGCCAGCAGTCACCCCCTTTATGGTCTCGGGGAGCAGTACTTC

j_gene: TRBJ1-2
len: 14
d_gene: NA
abundance: NA
v_gene: TRBV28
CDR3aa: CASSVRKANYGYTF
CDR3nt: TGTGCCAGCAGTGTCCGGAAAGCTAACTATGGCTACACCTTC

j_gene: TRBJ1-1
len: 14
d_gene: TRBD1
abundance: NA
v_gene: TRBV5-4
CDR3aa: CASSSRGKGTEAFF
CDR3nt: TGTGCCAGCAGCTCCAGGGGGAAAGGCACTGAAGCTTTCTTT

j_gene: TRBJ2-7
len: 13
d_gene: NA
abundance: NA
v_gene: TRBV27
CDR3aa: CASSLSTLYEQYF
CDR3nt: TGTGCCAGCAGTTTAAGTACTCTCTACGAGCAGTACTTC

j_gene: TRBJ1-1
len: 13
d_gene: NA
abundance: once
v_gene: TRBV7-6
CDR3aa: CASSLVQGSEAFF
CDR3nt: TGTGCCAGCAGCTTAGTTCAGGGTTCTGAAGCTTTCTTT

j_gene: TRBJ1-5
len: 12
d_gene: NA
abundance: NA
v_gene: TRBV2
CDR3aa: CASSVWNQPQHF
CDR3nt: TGTGCCAGCAGTGTCTGGAATCAGCCCCAGCATTTT

j_gene: TRBJ2-1
len: 22
d_gene: TRBD2
abundance: NA
v_gene: TRBV27
CDR3aa: CASSLYGTSGSTGPSSYNEQFF
CDR3nt: TGTGCCAGCAGTTTATACGGGACTAGCGGGAGCACTGGACCAAGCTCCTACAATGAGCAGTTCTTC

j_gene: TRBJ2-7
len: 16
d_gene: NA
abundance: NA
v_gene: TRBV4-1
CDR3aa: CASSQDRGRFVYEQYF
CDR3nt: TGCGCCAGCAGCCAAGATCGGGGTAGGTTTGTCTACGAGCAGTACTTC

j_gene: TRBJ1-2
len: 11
d_gene: NA
abundance: NA
v_gene: TRBV29-1
CDR3aa: CSVEDREGYTF
CDR3nt: TGCAGCGTTGAAGATAGGGAAGGCTACACCTTC

j_gene: TRBJ1-4
len: 15
d_gene: NA
abundance: NA
v_gene: TRBV5-1
CDR3aa: CASSLDFNSNEKLFF
CDR3nt: TGCGCCAGCAGCTTGGACTTCAACTCCAATGAAAAACTGTTTTTT

j_gene: TRBJ2-2
len: 17
d_gene: TRBD2
abundance: NA
v_gene: TRBV7-9
CDR3aa: CASSSTSGRATSGELFF
CDR3nt: TGTGCCAGCAGCTCAACTAGCGGGAGGGCCACCTCCGGGGAGCTGTTTTTT

j_gene: TRBJ1-1
len: 15
d_gene: NA
abundance: NA
v_gene: TRBV27
CDR3aa: CASSLSTGGNTEAFF
CDR3nt: TGTGCCAGCAGTTTATCGACGGGAGGGAACACTGAAGCTTTCTTT

j_gene: TRBJ2-7
len: 14
d_gene: TRBD1
abundance: NA
v_gene: TRBV7-9
CDR3aa: CASTRGQGGNEQYF
CDR3nt: TGTGCCAGCACCAGAGGACAGGGAGGCAACGAGCAGTACTTC

j_gene: TRBJ2-7
len: 15
d_gene: TRBD2
abundance: NA
v_gene: TRBV19
CDR3aa: CASSGLAGVSYEQYF
CDR3nt: TGTGCCAGTAGTGGACTAGCGGGGGTCTCCTACGAGCAGTACTTC

j_gene: TRBJ2-3
len: 12
d_gene: NA
abundance: NA
v_gene: TRBV9
CDR3aa: CASSVRADTQYF
CDR3nt: TGTGCCAGCAGCGTAAGGGCCGATACGCAGTATTTT

j_gene: TRBJ1-2
len: 15
d_gene: TRBD1
abundance: NA
v_gene: TRBV19
CDR3aa: CASSRTTGGGYGYTF
CDR3nt: TGTGCCAGTAGTAGGACGACAGGGGGAGGCTATGGCTACACCTTC

j_gene: TRBJ2-3
len: 16
d_gene: NA
abundance: NA
v_gene: TRBV27
CDR3aa: CASSDQGNSGTDTQYF
CDR3nt: TGTGCCAGCAGTGATCAGGGAAATTCGGGCACAGATACGCAGTATTTT

j_gene: TRBJ2-7
len: 18
d_gene: NA
abundance: NA
v_gene: TRBV13
CDR3aa: CASSFALRVIAGGVEQYF
CDR3nt: TGTGCCAGCAGCTTTGCATTACGAGTAATCGCAGGGGGGGTCGAGCAGTACTTC

j_gene: TRBJ2-2
len: 14
d_gene: NA
abundance: NA
v_gene: TRBV5-4
CDR3aa: CASSFGGEGGELFF
CDR3nt: TGTGCCAGCAGCTTTGGGGGAGAGGGCGGGGAGCTGTTTTTT

j_gene: TRBJ2-6
len: 16
d_gene: NA
abundance: NA
v_gene: TRBV5-4
CDR3aa: CASSLSRALGANVLTF
CDR3nt: TGTGCCAGCAGCTTGTCACGGGCCCTTGGGGCCAACGTCCTGACTTTC

j_gene: TRBJ1-2
len: 11
d_gene: NA
abundance: NA
v_gene: TRBV6-4
CDR3aa: CASKSPTLYTF
CDR3nt: TGTGCCAGCAAAAGCCCTACGCTGTACACCTTC

j_gene: TRBJ2-2
len: 14
d_gene: TRBD1
abundance: NA
v_gene: TRBV5-1
CDR3aa: CASSSGQGTGELFF
CDR3nt: TGCGCCAGCAGCTCGGGACAGGGGACCGGGGAGCTGTTTTTT

j_gene: TRBJ1-5
len: 18
d_gene: TRBD1
abundance: NA
v_gene: TRBV2
CDR3aa: CASSTDRDEGYFNQPQHF
CDR3nt: TGTGCCAGCAGTACCGACAGGGATGAGGGATATTTCAATCAGCCCCAGCATTTT

j_gene: TRBJ2-5
len: 13
d_gene: TRBD2
abundance: NA
v_gene: TRBV2
CDR3aa: CASSSSGTETQYF
CDR3nt: TGTGCCAGCAGCTCTAGCGGGACGGAGACCCAGTACTTC

j_gene: TRBJ1-2
len: 10
d_gene: NA
abundance: NA
v_gene: TRBV7-9
CDR3aa: CASSAGGYTF
CDR3nt: TGTGCCAGCAGCGCCGGTGGCTACACCTTC

j_gene: TRBJ2-5
len: 14
d_gene: NA
abundance: NA
v_gene: TRBV30
CDR3aa: CAWSVWGFQETQYF
CDR3nt: TGTGCCTGGAGTGTTTGGGGATTCCAAGAGACCCAGTACTTC

j_gene: TRBJ1-2
len: 15
d_gene: NA
abundance: NA
v_gene: TRBV6-1
CDR3aa: CASSAGHSSGYGYTF
CDR3nt: TGTGCCAGCAGTGCGGGACACTCTTCAGGCTATGGCTACACCTTC

j_gene: TRBJ2-1
len: 15
d_gene: NA
abundance: NA
v_gene: TRBV4-3
CDR3aa: CASSQNRVPYNEQFF
CDR3nt: TGCGCCAGCAGCCAGAACAGGGTCCCCTACAATGAGCAGTTCTTC

j_gene: TRBJ2-7
len: 14
d_gene: NA
abundance: once
v_gene: TRBV30
CDR3aa: CAWTITDLSYEQYF
CDR3nt: TGTGCCTGGACGATCACTGACCTCTCCTACGAGCAGTACTTC